This T cell receptor beta chain was sequenced in a study of response to subunit inactivated influenza vaccine. TCRdb ran MiXCR on the RT-PCR reads and lists one entry per CDR3 protein. In the table there are 450,000 to 600,000 distinct CDR3 sequences, around 7.7% of which are singletons. The germline V gene encodes CDR1 SGHAT and CDR2 FQNNGV. CDR3 length: 15 amino acids. V was pared by 6 bases and J by 2 bases, with 8 bases of the junction left unmatched. The chain carries TRBV11-2 and TRBJ2-3; 7 nucleotides align to TRBD1. The receptor's source is a man in his fifties or sixties who received an inactivated influenza vaccine. The specimen was PBMCs from blood, collected about 23 months after vaccination. CDR3 in amino acids: CASRVGQTYTDTQYF. The CDR3 DNA reads TGTGCCAGCAGGGTGGGACAGACTTACACAGATACGCAGTATTTT.